These T cell receptor beta chains were read from a single sample in a study of blood T cell repertoires in COVID-19. Sequencing used immunoSEQ multiplex PCR; TCRdb keeps in-frame clones, though not all of them. In the table there are hundreds of thousands of clones, roughly 87% of which are singletons. Material for sequencing was PBMCs or T cells enriched from blood (not recorded which). The receptors were sampled from a woman between 40 and 55 years old with acute COVID-19. CDR3s include the opening cysteine and the closing phenylalanine or tryptophan. Fields, in order: CDR3 protein, CDR3 DNA, V gene, J gene, D gene, clone size. The D gene is left open where the match is weak. The size field is filled for only some rows; it gives once, few, many or a size class.

CDR3: CASSVVAGWTGELFF; DNA: TGTGCCAGCAGCGTAGTGGCAGGGTGGACCGGGGAGCTGTTTTTT; V: TRBV9; J: TRBJ2-2; D: -; size: -
CDR3: CAWSSGQLNEKLFF; DNA: TGTGCCTGGAGTTCGGGACAGCTGAATGAAAAACTGTTTTTT; V: TRBV30; J: TRBJ1-4; D: TRBD1; size: -
CDR3: CASSPFYYNEQFF; DNA: TGTGCCAGCAGCCCCTTCTATTACAATGAGCAGTTCTTC; V: TRBV14; J: TRBJ2-1; D: -; size: -
CDR3: CASSETGIGSYNSPLHF; DNA: TGTGCCAGCAGTGAAACAGGGATCGGCTCCTATAATTCACCCCTCCACTTT; V: TRBV6-1; J: TRBJ1-6; D: -; size: -
CDR3: CASSLVQVEAFF; DNA: TGTGCCAGCAGCTTAGTTCAGGTAGAAGCTTTCTTT; V: TRBV7-2; J: TRBJ1-1; D: -; size: -
CDR3: CAISESWSRTGGYDGYTF; DNA: TGTGCCATCAGTGAGTCTTGGTCAAGGACAGGGGGCTACGATGGCTACACCTTC; V: TRBV10-3; J: TRBJ1-2; D: TRBD1; size: -
CDR3: CASSPSGDGHYEQFF; DNA: TGTGCCAGCTCACCATCGGGGGACGGGCATTATGAGCAGTTCTTC; V: TRBV18; J: TRBJ2-1; D: -; size: once
CDR3: CAWSQGSQETQYF; DNA: TGTGCCTGGAGTCAGGGCTCCCAAGAGACCCAGTACTTC; V: TRBV30; J: TRBJ2-5; D: -; size: -
CDR3: CSVAGYTEAFF; DNA: TGCAGCGTTGCGGGTTACACTGAAGCTTTCTTT; V: TRBV29-1; J: TRBJ1-1; D: -; size: -
CDR3: CASSPPTGIGETQYF; DNA: TGTGCCAGCTCACCACCCACGGGAATCGGAGAGACCCAGTACTTC; V: TRBV18; J: TRBJ2-5; D: -; size: -
CDR3: CASSTLQGGGNTIYF; DNA: TGTGCCAGCAGCACCCTACAGGGGGGAGGAAACACCATATATTTT; V: TRBV9; J: TRBJ1-3; D: TRBD1; size: once
CDR3: CASSLAPGGPPSDEQYF; DNA: TGTGCCAGCAGCTTAGCCCCCGGGGGGCCTCCCTCCGACGAGCAGTACTTC; V: TRBV7-2; J: TRBJ2-7; D: -; size: -
CDR3: CASNRDSNQPQHF; DNA: TGTGCCAGCAACCGGGATAGCAATCAGCCCCAGCATTTT; V: TRBV6-5; J: TRBJ1-5; D: -; size: -
CDR3: CASSQDHLGYTF; DNA: TGCGCCAGCAGCCAAGATCATCTAGGCTACACCTTC; V: TRBV4-1; J: TRBJ1-2; D: -; size: -
CDR3: CASSETNQGQGTQYF; DNA: TGTGCCAGCAGTGAAACCAACCAGGGGCAGGGTACGCAGTATTTT; V: TRBV2; J: TRBJ2-3; D: -; size: -
CDR3: CATSDASLTGEQFF; DNA: TGTGCCACCAGTGATGCCTCCCTTACAGGTGAGCAGTTCTTC; V: TRBV24-1; J: TRBJ2-1; D: -; size: -
CDR3: CASSRLVEKLFF; DNA: TGTGCCAGCAGCCGACTGGTTGAAAAACTGTTTTTT; V: TRBV6-5; J: TRBJ1-4; D: -; size: -
CDR3: CASSARQENSPLHF; DNA: TGTGCCAGTAGTGCTCGACAAGAAAATTCACCCCTCCACTTT; V: TRBV19; J: TRBJ1-6; D: -; size: -
CDR3: CASSQSGLQKGYTF; DNA: TGTGCCAGCAGCCAGTCCGGACTCCAAAAGGGCTACACCTTC; V: TRBV3-1/TRBV3-2; J: TRBJ1-2; D: -; size: once
CDR3: CASSLTGEAFF; DNA: TGTGCCAGCAGTTTGACAGGAGAAGCTTTCTTT; V: TRBV7-9; J: TRBJ1-1; D: -; size: -
CDR3: CASRGASGELFF; DNA: TGTGCCAGCAGGGGGGCCTCCGGGGAGCTGTTTTTT; V: TRBV9; J: TRBJ2-2; D: -; size: -
CDR3: CSASSGDTDTQYF; DNA: TGCAGTGCTAGTTCGGGGGACACAGATACGCAGTATTTT; V: TRBV20-1; J: TRBJ2-3; D: -; size: -
CDR3: CASSVSGVRYEQYF; DNA: TGTGCCAGCAGCGTATCAGGGGTTCGCTACGAGCAGTACTTC; V: TRBV27; J: TRBJ2-7; D: -; size: -
CDR3: CASSLYIQVDSPLHF; DNA: TGCGCCAGCAGCTTGTACATCCAGGTGGATTCACCCCTCCACTTT; V: TRBV5-1; J: TRBJ1-6; D: -; size: -